This TCR beta chain was recorded in a study of blood T cell repertoires in COVID-19. The wider study: Whether acute or convalescent, the COVID-19 samples came from the United States, Italy and Spain. Sources were T cells, B-cell-depleted T cells, or PBMCs; the material itself was cDNA or gDNA.

Study processing details: The authors estimated nucleated cell counts from reference gene primer amplification. Method: immunoSEQ multiplex PCR; TCRdb's copy keeps in-frame clones and lacks some. That table is the source of V, J and clone size, and D and trimming were worked out from the DNA. Here the sample spans under 250,000 clones, around three quarters being singletons. CDR1 is SGHAT, CDR2 FQNNGV, per germline. Trimming took off 1 base at V and 0 bases at J, with 6 bases between the two ends. The CDR3 is 14 residues long. The chain combines TRBV11-2 with TRBJ1-1; D gene uncertain. This sequence originates from a woman in her 70s with acute or convalescent COVID-19. The sequenced sample was peripheral blood. The CDR3 protein is CASSLGIMNTEAFF. The CDR3 coding sequence is TGTGCCAGCAGCTTAGGTATAATGAACACTGAAGCTTTCTTT.